This T cell receptor (beta chain) was obtained from a study of control samples from healthy donors and cancer patients. The data were produced by immunoSEQ multiplex PCR, yet TCRdb's version contains in-frame clones alone and is incomplete. This table has some 79,000 clones, about nine tenths appearing once. This receptor was identified in a man in his fifties or sixties in good health. The sequencing input was blood.

The CDR3 sequence: CAILDRGFTDTQYF. CDR3 bases: TGTGCCATCTTAGACAGGGGGTTCACAGATACGCAGTATTTT. V usage is TRBV10-3 and J usage is TRBJ2-3; TRBD1 matches at 9 bases. Trimming removed 8 bases from V and 2 bases from J; junction bases left unmatched: 5. This CDR3 has 14 residues. The germline gives CDR1 ENHRY, CDR2 SYGVKD.